One sample yielded the 32 T cell receptor beta chains listed below, sequenced in a study of blood T cell repertoires in COVID-19. The method was immunoSEQ multiplex PCR; TCRdb's version includes in-frame clones alone and lacks a portion of them. The sample holds approximately 98,000 clones, 55% to 75% seen once. The sample comprised peripheral blood. The source is a woman aged 40 to 50 with acute or convalescent COVID-19.

This clone has only a few counts. The chain uses TRBV6-5 and TRBJ1-6, with a possible D match to TRBD1 (6 bases). The length of the CDR3 is 15 residues. Deletions cut 1 base from V and 7 bases from J, with 11 bases between. CDR1 is MNHEY and CDR2 is SVGAGI in the germline V gene. CDR3 DNA: TGTGCCAGCAGTTACTTATCAGGGGACAATTCACCCCTCCACTTT. This encodes CASSYLSGDNSPLHF.

The genes are TRBV2 and TRBJ2-7; the match to TRBD1 covers 8 bases. Germline assignment: CDR1 SNHLY and CDR2 FYNNEI. The CDR3 consists of 15 residues. V shed 10 bases and J 0 bases; nucleotides not matched to a gene: 11. The CDR3, as DNA: TGTGCCACCACCTGGGACAGGACCCTCTCCTACGAGCAGTACTTC. It codes for CATTWDRTLSYEQYF.

The chain has TRBV19 and TRBJ2-5, with TRBD2 matching over 8 bases. J gave up 8 bases and V 0 bases, and 5 bases lay outside the gene matches. The CDR3 is made up of 14 amino acids. CDR1 is LNHDA, CDR2 SQIVND, per germline (reference sequence). The CDR3 sequence: CASSIDGGAITQYF. CDR3 DNA sequence: TGTGCCAGTAGTATAGACGGGGGGGCCATCACCCAGTACTTC.

The chain uses TRBV30 and TRBJ2-2; 12 bases are shared with TRBD1. CDR3 length: 18 residues. Per the germline V gene, CDR1 is GTSNPN and CDR2 is SVGIG (reference sequence). With 0 bases clipped from V and 4 bases from J, the junction kept 9 bases outside the gene matches. CDR3 region: CAWSVVIGTGGPTGELFF. The CDR3 coding sequence is TGTGCCTGGAGTGTTGTGATAGGGACAGGGGGCCCCACCGGGGAGCTGTTTTTT.

The rearrangement joins TRBV7-9 to TRBJ1-5, with D perhaps TRBD1 (6 bases). V was shortened by 1 base and J by 6 bases, with 13 bases between the two germline ends. Per germline, CDR1 SEHNR and CDR2 FQNEAQ (reference sequence). The CDR3 length is 15 residues. CDR3 protein: CASSLDAGVVQPQHF. The CDR3 DNA sequence: TGTGCCAGCAGCTTAGACGCAGGGGTGGTTCAGCCCCAGCATTTT.

This clone was picked up a small number of times. The V and J genes are TRBV28 and TRBJ1-6; 9 nucleotides line up with TRBD1. Germline CDR1 is MDHEN and CDR2 is SYDVKM. J lost 9 bases, V lost 5 bases, and 8 bases had no gene match. The CDR3 is 15 residues long. CDR3 DNA sequence: TGTGCCAGCAGTCCATCCGGGACAGGGATTTCACCCCTCCACTTT. Protein: CASSPSGTGISPLHF.

The chain is built from TRBV11-2 and TRBJ1-1; the match to TRBD1 covers 12 bases. The CDR3 loop spans 16 amino acids. Germline values: CDR1 SGHAT, CDR2 FQNNGV. Losses at the gene ends were 5 bases for V and 8 bases for J; bases not matched to a gene: 12. The DNA of the CDR3 is TGTGCCAGCAGCCAAATACCGGGACAGGGGGCAGGGGAAGCTTTCTTT. Translating gives CASSQIPGQGAGEAFF.

The rearrangement uses TRBV7-2 and TRBJ1-6; D is perhaps TRBD1 (5 bases). Germline V gene data show CDR1 as SGHTA and CDR2 as FQGNSA. CDR3 size: 17 residues. V lost 1 base to trimming and J lost 6 bases, with 16 bases between them. The chain's CDR3 is CASSLVSQALSNSPLHF. For the CDR3, the DNA is TGTGCCAGCAGCTTAGTTTCACAGGCTTTATCTAATTCACCCCTCCACTTT.

The chain carries TRBV6-6 and TRBJ2-2, with D unclear. Trimming pared 4 bases from V and 1 base from J, leaving 13 bases between. The CDR3 is 16 residues long. The germline gives CDR1 MNHNY, CDR2 SVGAGI (reference sequence). CDR3 residues: CASSSPSRQNTGELFF. The CDR3 DNA sequence: TGTGCCAGCAGTTCCCCTTCACGACAGAACACCGGGGAGCTGTTTTTT.

The chain is built from TRBV5-1 and TRBJ1-4, with D tentatively TRBD1 (5 bases). V lost 0 bases to trimming and J lost 7 bases, with 13 bases between them. The CDR3 is 15 residues long. Germline-derived CDR1 and CDR2 are SGHRS and YFSETQ. The DNA of the CDR3 is TGCGCCAGCAGCTTGGAGGGCAGGGTTGCTGAAAAACTGTTTTTT. This encodes CASSLEGRVAEKLFF. Drawing the rest from reference TRBV5-1 and TRBJ1-4, the complete variable domain is KAGVTQTPRYLIKTRGQQVTLSCSPISGHRSVSWYQQTPGQGLQFLFEYFSETQRNKGNFPGRFSGRQFSNSRSEMNVSTLELGDSALYLCASSLEGRVAEKLFFGSGTQLSVL.

This chain joins TRBV28 and TRBJ2-7, with a weak D call TRBD2 (7 bases). This CDR3 is built from 13 residues. Per the germline V gene, CDR1 is MDHEN and CDR2 is SYDVKM. V shed 7 bases and J shed 2 bases, with 12 bases lying between them. The CDR3 DNA reads as TGTGCCAGCACTGCGGGGGCCGCCTACGAGCAGTACTTC. It yields the protein CASTAGAAYEQYF.

In this sample, this clone turned up once. The chain uses TRBV19 and TRBJ1-1; TRBD1 is a possible D gene (6 bases). V lost 7 bases and J lost 0, with 15 bases in between. The germline CDR1 and CDR2 sequences are LNHDA and SQIVND (reference sequence). CDR3 length: 15 residues. The CDR3 loop reads CASIRAGTLNTEAFF. In DNA form, the CDR3 reads TGTGCCAGTATAAGGGCAGGGACACTGAACACTGAAGCTTTCTTT.

This clone was picked up a small number of times. The chain is built from TRBV2 and TRBJ2-1; 9 bases are a match to TRBD1. With 2 bases clipped from V and 6 bases from J, the junction kept 5 bases outside the gene matches. The CDR3 length is 15 residues. CDR1 is SNHLY and CDR2 is FYNNEI in the germline V gene. CDR3 nucleotide sequence: TGTGCCAGCAGTGAATGGACAGGGGTACCCAATGAGCAGTTCTTC. As protein: CASSEWTGVPNEQFF.

This clone was seen a handful of times. The rearrangement uses TRBV4-3 and TRBJ2-2; weak D call: TRBD2 (6 bases). In germline, CDR1 is LGHNA, CDR2 YSLEER. This CDR3 region has 16 residues. V lost 0 bases and J lost 7, with 15 bases in between. In DNA, the CDR3 is TGCGCCAGCAGCCAAGATTGGAGGGAGGAGGGCGGGGAGCTGTTTTTT. Protein product: CASSQDWREEGGELFF.

The CDR3 DNA follows: TGTGCCAGTAGTATGTGGGGGCAGGGGCTTCAGCCCCAGCATTTT. Residues: CASSMWGQGLQPQHF. The rearrangement uses TRBV19 and TRBJ1-5, with TRBD1 as a possible D gene (6 bases). Germline CDR1 is LNHDA and CDR2 is SQIVND (reference sequence). CDR3 size: 15 residues. V dropped 3 bases and J dropped 6 bases, with 15 bases sitting between them.

This clone was detected a few times. This chain connects TRBV7-9 to TRBJ2-7; D perhaps matches TRBD1 (6 bases). The V and J ends lost 3 bases and 2 bases respectively, with 11 bases between them. The CDR3 runs 14 residues. Germline CDR1 and CDR2: SEHNR and FQNEAQ (reference sequence). The CDR3 region has the DNA TGTGCCAGCAGCTTCCCACAGGGAACCTACGAGCAGTACTTC. It is translated as CASSFPQGTYEQYF.

The J gene is TRBJ2-5, the V gene TRBV7-2; 13 bases are shared with TRBD2. V shed 1 base and J 4 bases; nucleotides not matched to a gene: 0. The germline V gene has CDR1 SGHTA and CDR2 FQGNSA. The CDR3 is 15 amino acids. As DNA, the CDR3 is TGTGCCAGCAGCTTAGGACTAGCGGGGGGAGAGACCCAGTACTTC. Translated: CASSLGLAGGETQYF. The whole variable domain, filled in from reference TRBV7-2 and TRBJ2-5, reads GAGVSQSPSNKVTEKGKDVELRCDPISGHTALYWYRQSLGQGLEFLIYFQGNSAPDKSGLPSDRFSAERTGGSVSTLTIQRTQQEDSAVYLCASSLGLAGGETQYFGPGTRLLVL.

This chain connects TRBV28 to TRBJ2-2; weak D call: TRBD1 (5 bases). The CDR3 totals 12 residues. V shed 2 bases and J shed 7 bases, with 5 bases lying between them. Germline V CDR1 and CDR2: MDHEN, SYDVKM. The CDR3 loop is CASSLRGGELFF. In nucleotides, the CDR3 is TGTGCCAGCAGTTTAAGGGGCGGGGAGCTGTTTTTT.

This chain links TRBV12-3 or TRBV12-4 with TRBJ1-4, with TRBD1 as a possible D gene (6 bases). Trimming left V 5 bases short and J 10 bases short, with 14 bases between. The CDR3 covers 13 residues. The CDR3: CASSLQGKGKLFF. CDR3 coding DNA: TGTGCCAGCAGTCTACAGGGAAAAGGAAAACTGTTTTTT.

CDR3 coding DNA: TGTGCCAGCAGCTTAGGAGGCGGGGAGAACTATGGCTACACCTTC. It yields the protein CASSLGGGENYGYTF. V gene TRBV7-9 combines with J gene TRBJ1-2, with unresolved D. The CDR3 sequence is 15 residues long. The V gene lost 1 base and the J gene lost 2 bases, with 11 bases spanning the gap. The V gene's germline CDR1 is SEHNR and CDR2 FQNEAQ (reference sequence).

The chain carries TRBV6-1 and TRBJ2-7; 9 nucleotides line up with TRBD1. Germline V gene data show CDR1 as MNHNS and CDR2 as SASEGT. This CDR3 comprises 15 residues. Trimming took 5 bases from V and 4 from J; bases not matched to a gene: 9. This chain's CDR3 is CASSPQGALGYEQYF. Here the CDR3 DNA reads TGTGCCAGCAGTCCACAGGGGGCGCTTGGTTACGAGCAGTACTTC.

This chain links TRBV6-5 with TRBJ2-1; D may be TRBD1 (5 bases). Germline V gene lookup returns CDR1 MNHEY and CDR2 SVGAGI. The CDR3 sequence is 14 residues long. The V end lost 10 bases, the J end lost 5 bases, and 18 bases lay between the germline ends. CDR3 in DNA: TGTGCCACCAAAAGCCAGGGCCATCACAATGAGCAGTTCTTC. Protein sequence: CATKSQGHHNEQFF.

The genes are TRBV28 and TRBJ2-6; D perhaps matches TRBD1 (6 bases). In germline, CDR1 is MDHEN, CDR2 SYDVKM. This CDR3 comprises 17 residues. V lost 6 bases, J lost 0 bases, and 15 bases lay in between. CDR3 amino acids: CASSRPGHSSGANVLTF. The CDR3 nucleotides are TGTGCCAGCAGCCGTCCGGGACATAGCTCTGGGGCCAACGTCCTGACTTTC.

V is TRBV14 and J is TRBJ2-1; D is uncertain. The V end was cut by 2 bases, the J end by 7 bases, with 15 bases between. This CDR3 comprises 15 residues. CDR1 is SGHDN and CDR2 is FVKESK in the germline V gene. The CDR3 DNA reads as TGTGCCAGCAGCCAAATCTACAGCTCAGAAAATGAGCAGTTCTTC. This translates into CASSQIYSSENEQFF.

This clone came up a few times. The chain employs TRBV28 and TRBJ2-1; tentatively, D is TRBD1 (5 bases). The germline V gene encodes CDR1 MDHEN and CDR2 SYDVKM. Deletions cut 7 bases from V and 4 bases from J, with 20 bases between. The CDR3 sequence is 16 residues long. The CDR3 nucleotides read TGTGCCAGCAAAAGGGGTAGAACAGAACTATACAATGAGCAGTTCTTC. It translates to CASKRGRTELYNEQFF.

The count of this clone is one. A clone one base away is much larger, so this may be a read error. The chain recombines TRBV7-9 with TRBJ1-5; the D gene is possibly TRBD1 (5 bases). Germline lookup yields CDR1 SEHNR and CDR2 FQNEAQ (reference sequence). V lost 2 bases, J lost 3 bases, and 8 bases lay in between. This CDR3 has 14 amino acids. In nucleotides, the CDR3 is TGTGCCAGCAGCTTAAAAGGGGTCAATCAGCCCCAGCATTTT. It codes for CASSLKGVNQPQHF.

The genes are TRBV28 and TRBJ1-5; 11 positions agree with TRBD1. V lost 0 bases to trimming and J lost 6 bases; unmatched junction nucleotides: 4. CDR3 length: 16 amino acids. From germline, CDR1 is MDHEN and CDR2 SYDVKM. The CDR3 DNA reads TGTGCCAGCAGTTTATGGGGACAGGGGGACGGTCAGCCCCAGCATTTT. Protein: CASSLWGQGDGQPQHF.

The rearrangement joins TRBV5-1 to TRBJ2-2, with 9 bases lining up with TRBD1. V trimming: 3 bases; J trimming: 1 base; junction bases outside the gene matches: 4. Germline V gene data show CDR1 as SGHRS and CDR2 as YFSETQ. The CDR3 is made up of 16 amino acids. As DNA, the CDR3 is TGCGCCAGCAGCTCCAGGGGACAGGGGAACACCGGGGAGCTGTTTTTT. Translated: CASSSRGQGNTGELFF.

This CDR3 reads CASSLGAQGSGEKLFF. The CDR3 nucleotides are TGCGCCAGCAGCTTGGGAGCACAGGGAAGTGGCGAAAAACTGTTTTTT. The rearrangement uses TRBV5-1 and TRBJ1-4; weak D call: TRBD1 (6 bases). Germline CDR1 and CDR2: SGHRS and YFSETQ. Deletions cut 0 bases from V and 8 bases from J, with 17 bases between. The CDR3 runs to 16 residues. Full variable domain (outside the CDR3, taken from reference TRBV5-1 and TRBJ1-4): KAGVTQTPRYLIKTRGQQVTLSCSPISGHRSVSWYQQTPGQGLQFLFEYFSETQRNKGNFPGRFSGRQFSNSRSEMNVSTLELGDSALYLCASSLGAQGSGEKLFFGSGTQLSVL.

A few counts support this clone. The chain is built from TRBV7-2 and TRBJ2-3, with D possibly TRBD2 on 6 matching bases. Germline lookup yields CDR1 SGHTA and CDR2 FQGNSA. The V and J ends lost 5 bases and 6 bases respectively, with 15 bases between them. CDR3 size: 14 residues. The DNA of the CDR3 is TGTGCCAGCAGCCCAGACCCAGGGAGGGATACGCAGTATTTT. Protein sequence: CASSPDPGRDTQYF.

The chain uses TRBV5-1 and TRBJ1-5; D is unresolved. This CDR3 region has 15 residues. Trimming removed 2 bases at V and 1 base at J, with 10 bases between. Per germline, CDR1 SGHRS and CDR2 YFSETQ. The CDR3 loop reads CASSLMTGSNQPQHF. As DNA, the CDR3 is TGCGCCAGCAGCTTAATGACGGGAAGCAATCAGCCCCAGCATTTT.

The chain recombines TRBV6-5 with TRBJ1-1, with D possibly being TRBD1 (6 bases). V gave up 4 bases and J gave up 1 base, with 10 bases separating them. Germline V lookup: CDR1 MNHEY, CDR2 SVGAGI. The CDR3 is 14 residues long. The CDR3: CASSSIQGNTEAFF. The CDR3 DNA reads as TGTGCCAGCAGTTCAATACAGGGGAACACTGAAGCTTTCTTT.